This record looks at one T cell receptor beta chain sequence and its context. The germline V gene has CDR1 MDHEN and CDR2 SYDVKM. This CDR3 comprises 19 residues. Losses at the gene ends were 5 bases for V and 3 bases for J; bases not matched to a gene: 17. The data were produced by immunoSEQ multiplex PCR, yet TCRdb's version contains in-frame clones alone and is incomplete. The sample holds some 60,000 clones, approximately 93% seen once. The data originate from a study of T cell changes during pregnancy in multiple sclerosis. The origin of this receptor is a female donor with multiple sclerosis, enrolled in a pregnancy study. This material consisted of peripheral blood, taken after pregnancy. The V gene is TRBV28, the J gene TRBJ2-7; TRBD1 matches at 12 bases. CDR3 residues: CASSPRDRGRSALFYEQYF. The DNA for the CDR3 is TGTGCCAGCAGTCCCCGGGACAGGGGGCGTTCGGCGCTTTTCTACGAGCAGTACTTC.